A selection of T cell receptor beta chains follows, all from one sample in a study of control samples from healthy donors and cancer patients. TCRdb's copy holds only in-frame clones and misses some; the assay was immunoSEQ multiplex PCR. The sample includes 200,000 or so clones, 85% to 95% of them seen just once. The sample comprised blood. These TCRs come from a man between 45 and 60 years old in good health. The CDR3 runs from the conserved cysteine through the conserved F or W. The D gene is left open where the match is weak. Size values are once, few and many counts, or a class for expanded clones, and some rows have none.

v_call	clone_size	j_call	d_call	cdr3_aa	cdr3_nt
TRBV18	.	TRBJ2-7	.	CASSTQLDYEQYF	TGTGCCAGCTCAACCCAACTTGACTACGAGCAGTACTTC
TRBV6-1	.	TRBJ1-4	TRBD1	CASSEAQGTGGNEKLFF	TGTGCCAGCAGTGAAGCGCAGGGGACAGGGGGGAATGAAAAACTGTTTTTT
TRBV24-1	.	TRBJ1-4	.	CATSDLQSFMGTFNKKLFF	TGTGCCACCAGTGATTTGCAATCATTTATGGGGACGTTTAATAAAAAACTGTTTTTT
TRBV10-1	.	TRBJ2-2	.	CASSVNPHGGAGELFF	TGCGCCAGCAGTGTCAACCCGCACGGGGGAGCCGGGGAGCTGTTTTTT
TRBV19	.	TRBJ1-3	.	CASSLQSGGGNTIYF	TGTGCCAGTAGTCTCCAAAGCGGAGGGGGAAACACCATATATTTT
TRBV5-4	.	TRBJ2-2	TRBD1	CASSFDRDRATGELFF	TGTGCCAGCAGCTTCGACCGGGACAGGGCCACCGGGGAGCTGTTTTTT
TRBV9	.	TRBJ2-5	TRBD1	CASSVTGVAEETQYF	TGTGCCAGCAGCGTGACAGGGGTGGCCGAAGAGACCCAGTACTTC
TRBV9	.	TRBJ1-1	.	CASRRDAGTEAFF	TGTGCCAGCAGACGAGATGCGGGGACTGAAGCTTTCTTT
TRBV19	.	TRBJ1-2	.	CATSIRGGGYGYTF	TGTGCCACCTCAATCCGGGGCGGAGGCTATGGCTACACCTTC
TRBV28	.	TRBJ2-3	TRBD2	CASSLQGLAGGTDTQYF	TGTGCCAGCAGTTTACAGGGACTAGCGGGGGGCACAGATACGCAGTATTTT
TRBV18	.	TRBJ2-2	.	CASSNLRQGDVGGTNTGELFF	TGTGCCAGCTCAAATTTACGGCAGGGAGACGTCGGGGGAACGAACACCGGGGAGCTGTTTTTT
TRBV10-3	.	TRBJ1-1	.	CAISWGGVNTEAFF	TGTGCCATCAGTTGGGGCGGGGTGAACACTGAAGCTTTCTTT
TRBV7-2	.	TRBJ2-2	.	CASSHRDFNTGELFF	TGTGCCAGCAGCCACCGGGACTTTAACACCGGGGAGCTGTTTTTT
TRBV7-9	.	TRBJ1-4	.	CASSAVGLEKLFF	TGTGCCAGCAGCGCCGTGGGGCTTGAAAAACTGTTTTTT
TRBV6-2/TRBV6-3	.	TRBJ2-2	.	CASSYTPGTDSTGELFF	TGTGCCAGCAGTTACACCCCGGGGACCGATAGTACCGGGGAGCTGTTTTTT
TRBV6-5	.	TRBJ1-1	.	CASSTSKYTEAFF	TGTGCCAGCAGTACATCCAAGTACACTGAAGCTTTCTTT
TRBV4-1	.	TRBJ2-1	TRBD2	CASSQVTPSGSSYNEQFF	TGCGCCAGCAGCCAAGTCACGCCTAGCGGGAGCTCCTACAATGAGCAGTTCTTC
TRBV2	.	TRBJ2-5	.	CASSRREGGVETQYF	TGTGCCAGCAGCCGAAGGGAGGGGGGAGTGGAGACCCAGTACTTC
TRBV30	.	TRBJ2-4	.	CAWNRLGVGIQYF	TGTGCCTGGAACCGTCTGGGAGTCGGCATTCAGTACTTC
TRBV2	.	TRBJ1-5	.	CASSEGVSLGNQPQHF	TGTGCCAGCAGTGAAGGGGTGTCTTTGGGCAATCAGCCCCAGCATTTT
TRBV7-8	once	TRBJ2-1	.	CASSLAHRVSYNEQFF	TGTGCCAGCAGCTTAGCGCACAGGGTATCCTACAATGAGCAGTTCTTC
TRBV6-1	few	TRBJ1-1	.	CASSERVGHTEAFF	TGTGCCAGCAGTGAAAGGGTTGGTCACACTGAAGCTTTCTTT
TRBV5-1	once	TRBJ1-3	.	CASSFGTGGNTIYF	TGCGCCAGCAGCTTTGGGACGGGAGGAAACACCATATATTTT
TRBV10-1	.	TRBJ2-3	.	CASSPTSRGDTQYF	TGCGCCAGCAGCCCTACCTCGAGGGGAGATACGCAGTATTTT
TRBV13	.	TRBJ2-1	TRBD2	CASSLTSGGTISYNEQFF	TGTGCCAGCAGCTTGACTAGCGGGGGGACCATCTCCTACAATGAGCAGTTCTTC